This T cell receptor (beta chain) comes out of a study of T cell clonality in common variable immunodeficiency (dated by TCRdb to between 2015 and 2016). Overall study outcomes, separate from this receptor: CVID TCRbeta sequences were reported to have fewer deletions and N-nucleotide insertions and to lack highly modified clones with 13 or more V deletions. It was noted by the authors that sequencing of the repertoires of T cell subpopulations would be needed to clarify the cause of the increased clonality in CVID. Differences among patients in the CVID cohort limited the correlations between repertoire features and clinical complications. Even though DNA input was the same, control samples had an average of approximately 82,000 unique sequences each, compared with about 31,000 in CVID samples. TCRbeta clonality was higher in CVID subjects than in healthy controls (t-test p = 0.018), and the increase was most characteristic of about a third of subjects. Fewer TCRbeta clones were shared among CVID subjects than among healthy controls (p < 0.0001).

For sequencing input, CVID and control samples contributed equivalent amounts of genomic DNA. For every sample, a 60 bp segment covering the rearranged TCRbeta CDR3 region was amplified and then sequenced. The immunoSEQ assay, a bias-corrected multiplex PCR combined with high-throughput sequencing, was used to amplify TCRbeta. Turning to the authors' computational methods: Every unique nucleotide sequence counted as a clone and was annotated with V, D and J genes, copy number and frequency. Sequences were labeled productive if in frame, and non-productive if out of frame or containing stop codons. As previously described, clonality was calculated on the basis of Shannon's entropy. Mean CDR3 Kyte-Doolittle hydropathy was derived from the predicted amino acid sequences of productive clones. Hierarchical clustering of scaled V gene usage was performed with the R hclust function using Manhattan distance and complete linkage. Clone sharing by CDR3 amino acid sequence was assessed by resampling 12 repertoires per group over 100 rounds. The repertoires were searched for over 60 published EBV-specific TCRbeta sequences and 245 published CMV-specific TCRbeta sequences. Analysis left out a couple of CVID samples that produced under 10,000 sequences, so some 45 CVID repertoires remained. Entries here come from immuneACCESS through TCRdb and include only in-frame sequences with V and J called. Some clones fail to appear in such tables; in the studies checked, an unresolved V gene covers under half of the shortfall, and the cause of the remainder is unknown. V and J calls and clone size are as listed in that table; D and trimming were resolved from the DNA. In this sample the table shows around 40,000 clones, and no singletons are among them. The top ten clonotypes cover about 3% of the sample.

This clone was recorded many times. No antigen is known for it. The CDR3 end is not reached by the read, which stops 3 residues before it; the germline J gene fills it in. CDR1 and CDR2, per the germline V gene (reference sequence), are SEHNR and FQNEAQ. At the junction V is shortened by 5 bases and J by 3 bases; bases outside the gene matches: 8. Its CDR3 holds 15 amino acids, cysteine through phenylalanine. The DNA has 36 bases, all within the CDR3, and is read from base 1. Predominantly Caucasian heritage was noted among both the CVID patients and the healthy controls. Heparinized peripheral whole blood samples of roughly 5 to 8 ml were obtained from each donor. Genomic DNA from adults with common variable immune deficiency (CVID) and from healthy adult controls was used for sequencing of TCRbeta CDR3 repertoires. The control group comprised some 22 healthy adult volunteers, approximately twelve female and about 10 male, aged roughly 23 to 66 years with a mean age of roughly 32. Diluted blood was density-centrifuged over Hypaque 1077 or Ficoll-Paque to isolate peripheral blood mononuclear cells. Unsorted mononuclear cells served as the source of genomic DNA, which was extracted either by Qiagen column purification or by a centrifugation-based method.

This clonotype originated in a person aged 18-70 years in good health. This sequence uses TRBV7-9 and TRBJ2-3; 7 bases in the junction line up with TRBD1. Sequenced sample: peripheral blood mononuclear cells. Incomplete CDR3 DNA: TGTGCCAGCAGCCACACAGGGGTCCTTACAGATACG. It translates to CASSHTGVLTDT. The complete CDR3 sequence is CASSHTGVLTDTQYF.